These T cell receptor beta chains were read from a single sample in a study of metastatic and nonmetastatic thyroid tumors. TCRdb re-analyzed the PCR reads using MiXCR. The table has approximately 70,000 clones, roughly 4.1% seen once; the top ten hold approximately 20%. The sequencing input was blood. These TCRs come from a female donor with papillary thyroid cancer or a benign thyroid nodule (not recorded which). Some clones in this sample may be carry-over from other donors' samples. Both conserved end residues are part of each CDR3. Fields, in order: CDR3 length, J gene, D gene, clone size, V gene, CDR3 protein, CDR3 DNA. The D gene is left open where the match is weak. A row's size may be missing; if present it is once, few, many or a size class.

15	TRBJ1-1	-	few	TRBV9	CASSVGLGLGTEAFF	TGTGCCAGCAGCGTGGGGTTAGGATTAGGCACTGAAGCTTTCTTT
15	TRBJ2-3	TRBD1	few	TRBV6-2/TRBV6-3	CASSPGTGHTDTQYF	TGTGCCAGCAGTCCCGGGACAGGCCACACAGATACGCAGTATTTT
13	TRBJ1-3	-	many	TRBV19	CASSRGNGNTIYF	TGTGCCAGTTCTAGGGGGAATGGAAACACCATATATTTT
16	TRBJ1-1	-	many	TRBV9	CASSPGGGAGNTEAFF	TGTGCCAGCAGCCCCGGAGGGGGTGCAGGGAACACTGAAGCTTTCTTT
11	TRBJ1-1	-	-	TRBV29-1	CSVYHSDRAFF	TGCAGCGTTTACCATAGTGACAGAGCTTTCTTT
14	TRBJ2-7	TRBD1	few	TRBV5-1	CASTLGGQLDEQYF	TGCGCCAGCACCCTAGGGGGACAGCTGGACGAGCAGTACTTC
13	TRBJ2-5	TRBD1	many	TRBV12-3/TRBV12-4	CASSPRQGETQYF	TGTGCCAGCAGTCCGCGACAGGGGGAGACCCAGTACTTC
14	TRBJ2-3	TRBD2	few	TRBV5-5	CASSSGRAPDTQYF	TGTGCCAGCAGTAGCGGGAGGGCCCCAGATACGCAGTATTTT
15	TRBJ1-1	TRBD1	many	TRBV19	CASKWTGGSGTEAFF	TGTGCCAGTAAGTGGACAGGGGGTTCGGGCACTGAAGCTTTCTTT
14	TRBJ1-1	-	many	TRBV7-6	CASSFPGPTGEAFF	TGTGCCAGCAGCTTCCCGGGGCCCACGGGTGAAGCTTTCTTT
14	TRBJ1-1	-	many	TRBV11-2	CASSLESGGTEAFF	TGTGCCAGCAGCTTAGAATCGGGGGGCACTGAAGCTTTCTTT
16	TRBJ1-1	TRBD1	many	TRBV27	CASSNRNRGWDTEAFF	TGTGCCAGCAGCAACAGAAACAGGGGCTGGGACACTGAAGCTTTCTTT
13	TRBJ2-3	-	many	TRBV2	CASTDEPPDTQYF	TGTGCCAGCACCGACGAGCCCCCAGATACGCAGTATTTT
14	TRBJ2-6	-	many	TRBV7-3	CASSLISGANVLTF	TGTGCCAGCAGTCTCATCTCTGGGGCCAACGTCCTGACTTTC
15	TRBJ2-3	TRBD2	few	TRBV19	CATNPTSGSTDTQYF	TGTGCCACCAATCCGACTAGCGGCTCCACAGATACGCAGTATTTT
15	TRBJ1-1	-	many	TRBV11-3	CASSLDSALNTEAFF	TGTGCCAGCAGCTTAGATAGCGCGTTGAACACTGAAGCTTTCTTT
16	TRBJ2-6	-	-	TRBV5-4	CASSLFEASGANVLTF	TGTGCCAGCAGCTTGTTCGAGGCCTCTGGGGCCAACGTCCTGACTTTC
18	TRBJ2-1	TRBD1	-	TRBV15	CATSRDLLGQGRYNEQFF	TGTGCCACCAGCAGAGATCTTCTAGGACAGGGCCGGTACAATGAGCAGTTCTTC
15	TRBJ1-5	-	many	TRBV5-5	CASSLTGNSNQPQHF	TGTGCCAGCAGCCTCACAGGGAATTCCAATCAGCCCCAGCATTTT
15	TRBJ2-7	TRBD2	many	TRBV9	CASSAGLAGVAEQYF	TGTGCCAGCAGCGCCGGACTAGCGGGAGTCGCTGAGCAGTACTTC
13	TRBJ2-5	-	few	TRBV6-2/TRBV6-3	CASSYSGPFAQYF	TGTGCCAGCAGTTACTCTGGACCGTTCGCCCAGTACTTC
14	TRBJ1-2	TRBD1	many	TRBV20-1	CSYTAPGQNYGYTF	TGCAGTTATACCGCACCGGGACAGAACTATGGCTACACCTTC
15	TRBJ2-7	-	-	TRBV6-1	CASSEKDGSSYEQYF	TGTGCCAGCAGTGAAAAGGACGGGAGCTCCTACGAGCAGTACTTC
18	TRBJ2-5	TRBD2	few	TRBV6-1	CASSEAVAGAARGETQYF	TGTGCCAGCAGTGAAGCGGTAGCGGGGGCCGCTCGGGGAGAGACCCAGTACTTC
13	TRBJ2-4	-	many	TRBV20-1	CSVEDGKADIQYF	TGCAGTGTTGAGGACGGCAAGGCGGACATTCAGTACTTC
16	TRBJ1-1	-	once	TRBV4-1	CASSQPPRGLNTEAFF	TGCGCCAGCAGCCAGCCCCCACGCGGACTGAACACTGAAGCTTTCTTT
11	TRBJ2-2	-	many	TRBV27	CASSDTGELFF	TGTGCCAGCAGTGACACCGGGGAGCTGTTTTTT
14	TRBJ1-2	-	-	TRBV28	CASSLPTGAGGYTF	TGTGCTAGCAGTCTACCTACGGGGGCGGGGGGCTACACCTTC
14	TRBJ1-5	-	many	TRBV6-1	CASSEARGNQPQHF	TGTGCCAGCAGTGAAGCCAGGGGCAATCAGCCCCAGCATTTT
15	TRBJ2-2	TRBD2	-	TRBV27	CASSFKAGGTGELFF	TGTGCCAGCAGTTTCAAAGCGGGAGGTACCGGGGAGCTGTTTTTT
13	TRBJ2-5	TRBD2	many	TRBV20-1	CSAHGTSQETQYF	TGCAGTGCTCATGGGACTAGCCAAGAGACCCAGTACTTC
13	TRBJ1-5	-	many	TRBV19	CASRAGVNQPQHF	TGTGCCAGTAGGGCAGGGGTCAATCAGCCCCAGCATTTT
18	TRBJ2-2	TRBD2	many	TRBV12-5	CASGPGTSGRANTGELFF	TGTGCTAGTGGCCCCGGGACTAGCGGGAGGGCGAACACCGGGGAGCTGTTTTTT
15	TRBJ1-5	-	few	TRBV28	CASSLGQGFRQPQHF	TGTGCCAGCAGTTTGGGGCAGGGGTTCAGGCAGCCCCAGCATTTT
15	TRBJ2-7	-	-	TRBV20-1	CSSREAVKHYYEQYF	TGCAGTTCTAGAGAAGCGGTGAAGCACTACTACGAGCAGTACTTC
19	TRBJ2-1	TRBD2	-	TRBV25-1	CASSEQGSGTSGSSSEQFF	TGTGCCAGCAGTGAACAGGGCTCCGGGACTAGCGGGAGCTCAAGTGAGCAGTTCTTC
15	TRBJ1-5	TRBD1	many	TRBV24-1	CATGTGVNSNQPQHF	TGTGCCACCGGGACAGGGGTCAATAGCAATCAGCCCCAGCATTTT
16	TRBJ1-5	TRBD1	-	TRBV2	CAASGAGGLSGQPQHF	TGTGCCGCCTCCGGAGCAGGGGGCCTTTCGGGGCAGCCCCAGCATTTT
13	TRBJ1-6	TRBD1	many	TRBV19	CASSTSGGSPLHF	TGTGCCAGTAGTACCTCAGGGGGTTCACCCCTCCACTTT
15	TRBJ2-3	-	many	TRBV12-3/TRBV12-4	CASSFLAGDTDTQYF	TGTGCCAGCAGTTTCTTGGCGGGCGACACAGATACGCAGTATTTT
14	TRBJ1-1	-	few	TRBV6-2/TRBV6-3	CASLKVQGNPEAFF	TGTGCCAGCTTAAAGGTTCAGGGGAACCCTGAAGCTTTCTTT
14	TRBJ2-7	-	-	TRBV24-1	CATSGGPDSNEQYF	TGTGCCACCAGTGGGGGACCAGATTCCAACGAGCAGTACTTC
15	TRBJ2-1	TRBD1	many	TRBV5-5	CASSSQGQAYNEQFF	TGTGCCAGCAGCTCACAGGGACAGGCATACAATGAGCAGTTCTTC
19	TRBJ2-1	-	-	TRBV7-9	CATQLTVRGKDYRPRVQFF	TGTGCAACTCAGCTTACCGTTCGGGGAAAGGACTATCGGCCACGGGTGCAGTTCTTC
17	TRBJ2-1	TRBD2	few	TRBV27	CASSRHLGTSLNNEQFF	TGTGCCAGCAGCCGTCATTTAGGGACTAGCCTTAACAATGAGCAGTTCTTC
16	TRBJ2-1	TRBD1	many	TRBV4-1	CASSQVLAGGLNEQFF	TGCGCCAGCAGCCAAGTGTTGGCAGGGGGCCTCAATGAGCAGTTCTTC
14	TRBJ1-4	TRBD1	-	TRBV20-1	CSAIDRELNEKLFF	TGCAGTGCTATAGACAGGGAACTTAATGAAAAACTGTTTTTT
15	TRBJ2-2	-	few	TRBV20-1	CSARDSTGNTGELFF	TGCAGTGCTAGAGATTCGACGGGGAACACCGGGGAGCTGTTTTTT
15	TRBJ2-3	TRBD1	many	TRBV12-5	CASGLGTGSTDTQYF	TGTGCTAGTGGTTTGGGGACAGGGAGCACAGATACGCAGTATTTT
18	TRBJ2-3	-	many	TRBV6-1	CASSEDPHTQGFTDTQYF	TGTGCCAGCAGTGAAGACCCCCACACTCAAGGTTTCACAGATACGCAGTATTTT
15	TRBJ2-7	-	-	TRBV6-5	CASSYSADSSYEQYF	TGTGCCAGCAGTTACTCGGCAGATAGCTCCTACGAGCAGTACTTC
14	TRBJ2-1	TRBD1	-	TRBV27	CAGSRDRDTYEQFF	TGTGCCGGCAGCCGGGACAGGGATACCTACGAGCAGTTCTTC
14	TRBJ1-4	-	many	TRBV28	CAARGGTSPEKLFF	TGTGCCGCGAGAGGGGGTACCTCTCCTGAAAAACTGTTTTTT